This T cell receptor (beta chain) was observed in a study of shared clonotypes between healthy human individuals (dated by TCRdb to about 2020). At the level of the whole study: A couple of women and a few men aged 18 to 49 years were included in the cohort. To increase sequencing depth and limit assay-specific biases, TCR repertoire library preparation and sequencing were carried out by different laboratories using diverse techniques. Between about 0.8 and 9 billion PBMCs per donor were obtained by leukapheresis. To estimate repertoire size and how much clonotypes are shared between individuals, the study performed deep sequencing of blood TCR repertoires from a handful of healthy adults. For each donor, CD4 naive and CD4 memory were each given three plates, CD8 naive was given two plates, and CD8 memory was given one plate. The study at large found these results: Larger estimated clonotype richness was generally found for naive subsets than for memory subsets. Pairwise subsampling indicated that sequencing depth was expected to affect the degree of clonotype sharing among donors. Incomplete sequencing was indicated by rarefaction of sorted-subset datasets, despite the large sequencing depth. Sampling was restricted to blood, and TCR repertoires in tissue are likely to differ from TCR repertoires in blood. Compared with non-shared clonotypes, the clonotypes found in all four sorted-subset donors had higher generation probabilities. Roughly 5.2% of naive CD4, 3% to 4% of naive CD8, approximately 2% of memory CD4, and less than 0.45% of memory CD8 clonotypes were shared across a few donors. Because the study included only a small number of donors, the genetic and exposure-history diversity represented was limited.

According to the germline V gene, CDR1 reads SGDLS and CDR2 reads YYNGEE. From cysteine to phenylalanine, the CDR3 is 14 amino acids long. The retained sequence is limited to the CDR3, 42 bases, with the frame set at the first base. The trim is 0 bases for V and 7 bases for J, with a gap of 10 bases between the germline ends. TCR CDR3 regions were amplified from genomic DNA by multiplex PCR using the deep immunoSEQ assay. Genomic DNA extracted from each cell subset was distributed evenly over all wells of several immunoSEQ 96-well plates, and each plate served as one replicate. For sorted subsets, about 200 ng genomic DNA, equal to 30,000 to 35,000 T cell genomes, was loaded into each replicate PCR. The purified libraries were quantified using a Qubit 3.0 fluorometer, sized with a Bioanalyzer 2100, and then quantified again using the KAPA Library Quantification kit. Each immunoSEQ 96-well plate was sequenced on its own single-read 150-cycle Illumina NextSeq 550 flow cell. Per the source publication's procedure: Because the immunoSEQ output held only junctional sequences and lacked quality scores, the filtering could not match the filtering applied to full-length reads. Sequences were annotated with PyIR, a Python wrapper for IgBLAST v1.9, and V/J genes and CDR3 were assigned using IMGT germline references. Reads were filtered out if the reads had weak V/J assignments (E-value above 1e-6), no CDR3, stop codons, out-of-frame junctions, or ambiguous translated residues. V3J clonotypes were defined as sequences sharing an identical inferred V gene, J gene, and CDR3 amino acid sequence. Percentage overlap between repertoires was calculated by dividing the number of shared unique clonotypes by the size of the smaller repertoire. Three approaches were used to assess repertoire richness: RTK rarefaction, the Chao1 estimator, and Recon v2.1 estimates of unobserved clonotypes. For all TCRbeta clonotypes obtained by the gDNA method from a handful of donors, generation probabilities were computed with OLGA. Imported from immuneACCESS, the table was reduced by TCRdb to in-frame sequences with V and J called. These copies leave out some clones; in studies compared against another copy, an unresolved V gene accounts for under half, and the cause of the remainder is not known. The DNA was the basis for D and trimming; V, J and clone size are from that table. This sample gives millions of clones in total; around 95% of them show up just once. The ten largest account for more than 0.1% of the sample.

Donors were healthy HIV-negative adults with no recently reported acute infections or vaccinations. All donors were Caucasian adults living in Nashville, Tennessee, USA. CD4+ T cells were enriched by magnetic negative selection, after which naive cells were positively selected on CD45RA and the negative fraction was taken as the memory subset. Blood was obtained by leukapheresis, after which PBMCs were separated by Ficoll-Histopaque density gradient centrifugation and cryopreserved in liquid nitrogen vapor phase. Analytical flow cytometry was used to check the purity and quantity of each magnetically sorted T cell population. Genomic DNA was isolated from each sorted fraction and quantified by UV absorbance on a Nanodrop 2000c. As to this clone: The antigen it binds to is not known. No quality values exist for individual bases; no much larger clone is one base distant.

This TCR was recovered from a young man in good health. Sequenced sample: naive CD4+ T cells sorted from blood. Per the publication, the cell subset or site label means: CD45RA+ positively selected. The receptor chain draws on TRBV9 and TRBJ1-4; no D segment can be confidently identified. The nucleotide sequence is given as TGTGCCAGCAGCGTAGCTGTAAAGAGTGAAAAACTGTTTTTT. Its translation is CASSVAVKSEKLFF.